Below are 7 T cell receptor beta chains sequenced from a single sample in a study of T cell changes during pregnancy in multiple sclerosis. Sequencing used immunoSEQ multiplex PCR; TCRdb keeps in-frame clones, though not all of them. Found here are almost 65,000 clones, 92% of them singletons; the top ten hold roughly 2.3%. The sequencing here drew on peripheral blood, taken in the first trimester of pregnancy. These TCRs come from a female donor with multiple sclerosis, enrolled in a pregnancy study.

The rearrangement links TRBV6-5 to TRBJ2-1; D is perhaps TRBD2 (6 bases). The germline gives CDR1 MNHEY, CDR2 SVGAGI. V lost 0 bases to trimming and J lost 9 bases, with 12 bases between them. This CDR3 has 14 amino acids. The CDR3 sequence: CASSYSLASIEQFF. CDR3 bases: TGTGCCAGCAGTTACTCTCTAGCGAGCATTGAGCAGTTCTTC.

Note on this clone: An end of the junction differs from the germline gene, which may be a read error. The chain recombines TRBV29-1 with TRBJ2-1; 8 bases map to TRBD2. Germline CDR1 SQVTM, CDR2 ANQGSEA. This CDR3 is 13 amino acids long. DNA of the CDR3: TGCAGCGCTGAAGCGGGAGAGTTGAATGAGCAGTTCTTC. Residues: CSAEAGELNEQFF.

V usage is TRBV28 and J usage is TRBJ2-1, with 9 bases identical to TRBD2. Trimming took 6 bases from V and 6 from J; bases not matched to a gene: 6. Germline CDR1 is MDHEN and CDR2 is SYDVKM. This CDR3 has 14 amino acids. CDR3 amino acids: CASSPIAGANEQFF. The CDR3 DNA reads as TGTGCCAGCAGCCCTATAGCGGGAGCCAATGAGCAGTTCTTC. The full variable domain, completed using reference TRBV28 and TRBJ2-1, is DVKVTQSSRYLVKRTGEKVFLECVQDMDHENMFWYRQDPGLGLRLIYFSYDVKMKEKGDIPEGYSVSREKKERFSLILESASTNQTSMYLCASSPIAGANEQFFGPGTRLTVL.

This clone appeared a single time. The J gene is TRBJ1-3, the V gene TRBV5-4, with D perhaps matching TRBD1 (5 bases). There are 15 residues in the CDR3. CDR1 is SGHNT, CDR2 YYREEE, per germline (reference sequence). V lost 0 bases and J 0 bases, leaving 7 bases between the germline ends. CDR3 sequence: CASSLGTTSGNTIYF. The CDR3 coding sequence is TGTGCCAGCAGCTTGGGGACAACCTCTGGAAACACCATATATTTT.

The chain is built from TRBV9 and TRBJ1-3, with D tentatively TRBD1 (5 bases). V was cut by 3 bases and J by 2 bases, with 18 bases left in between. Germline-derived CDR1 and CDR2 are SGDLS and YYNGEE. The CDR3 length is 17 residues. The CDR3 loop reads CASSAGGGYGPGNTIYF. The CDR3 DNA reads TGTGCCAGCAGCGCGGGGGGGGGTTATGGTCCTGGAAACACCATATATTTT.

The chain recombines TRBV19 with TRBJ2-7, with a possible D match to TRBD1 (6 bases). Germline V gene sequence: CDR1 LNHDA, CDR2 SQIVND (reference sequence). This CDR3 region has 15 residues. V was cut by 0 bases and J by 6 bases, with 15 bases left in between. The DNA for the CDR3 is TGTGCCAGTAGTATAGATTTCAGGGGTGGGGCCGAGCAGTACTTC. Translated, it gives CASSIDFRGGAEQYF.

The rearrangement links TRBV7-3 to TRBJ2-1, with TRBD2 matching over 10 bases. Germline V gives CDR1 SGHTA, CDR2 FQGTGA. Trimming took 5 bases from V and 8 from J; bases not matched to a gene: 9. CDR3 length: 15 residues. CDR3 nucleotides: TGTGCCAGCAGCCCTAGCGGGGGACCCAGCCATGAGCAGTTCTTC. The encoded protein is CASSPSGGPSHEQFF.